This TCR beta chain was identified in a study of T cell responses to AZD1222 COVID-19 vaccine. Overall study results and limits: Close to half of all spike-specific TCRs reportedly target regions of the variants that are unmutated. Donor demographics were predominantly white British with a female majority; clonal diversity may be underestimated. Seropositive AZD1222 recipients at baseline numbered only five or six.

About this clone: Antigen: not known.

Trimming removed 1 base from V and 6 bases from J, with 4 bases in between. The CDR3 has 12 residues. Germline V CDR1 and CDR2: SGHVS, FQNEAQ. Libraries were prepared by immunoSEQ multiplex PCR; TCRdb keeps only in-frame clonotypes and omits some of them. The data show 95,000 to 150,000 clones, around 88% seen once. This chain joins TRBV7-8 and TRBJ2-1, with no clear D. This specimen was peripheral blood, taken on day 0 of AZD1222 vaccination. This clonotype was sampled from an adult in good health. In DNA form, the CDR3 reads TGTGCCAGCAGCTTAGAGGGCAATGAGCAGTTCTTC. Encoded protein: CASSLEGNEQFF. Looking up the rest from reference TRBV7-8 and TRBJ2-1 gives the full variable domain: GAGVSQSPRYKVAKRGQDVALRCDPISGHVSLFWYQQALGQGPEFLTYFQNEAQLDKSGLPSDRFFAERPEGSVSTLKIQRTQQEDSAVYLCASSLEGNEQFFGPGTRLTVL.